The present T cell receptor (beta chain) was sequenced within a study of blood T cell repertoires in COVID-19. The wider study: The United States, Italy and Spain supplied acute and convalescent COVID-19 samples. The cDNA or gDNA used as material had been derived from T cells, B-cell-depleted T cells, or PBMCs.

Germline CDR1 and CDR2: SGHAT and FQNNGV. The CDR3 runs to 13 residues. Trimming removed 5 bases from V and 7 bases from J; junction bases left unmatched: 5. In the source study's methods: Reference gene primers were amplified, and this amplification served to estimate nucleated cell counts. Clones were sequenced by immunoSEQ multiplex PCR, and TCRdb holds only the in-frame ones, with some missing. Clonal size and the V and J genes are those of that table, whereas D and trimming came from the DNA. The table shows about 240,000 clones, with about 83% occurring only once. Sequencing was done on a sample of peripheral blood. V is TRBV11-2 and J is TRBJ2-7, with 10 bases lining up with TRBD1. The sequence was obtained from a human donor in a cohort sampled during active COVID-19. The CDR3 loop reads CASSTDRGREQYF. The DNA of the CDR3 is TGTGCCAGCAGCACGGACAGGGGGAGGGAGCAGTACTTC.